This T cell receptor (beta chain) was sequenced for a study of spatial heterogeneity in lung cancer. Overall study results and limits: It was found that expanded intratumoral alpha and beta TCR counts tracked tumor mutation counts.

Time point specified: sample taken at primary tumor resection. A total of around 76 untreated early-stage non-small cell lung cancer patients served as donors. Whole RNA, isolated from tumor, nontumor lung or frozen PBMC, was sequenced without prior sorting. The CDR3 covers 14 residues. V dropped 3 bases and J dropped 5 bases, with 13 bases sitting between them. There are many counts of this clonotype. The antigen is not known. Every cDNA TCR molecule received its own unique molecular identifier. TCRdb used MiXCR to reprocess the 5' RACE reads, holding one entry per CDR3 protein. Here the sample spans over 25,000 distinct CDR3 sequences, around 7.4% being singletons.

This TCR was sampled from a male donor with early-stage non-small cell lung cancer. V and J are TRBV12-3 or TRBV12-4 and TRBJ2-5; D perhaps matches TRBD2 (5 bases). Source: lung tumor tissue, taken at surgery. CDR3 coding DNA: TGTGCCAGCAGTTTGAGTAGCGCCCTGGAGACCCAGTACTTC. Its protein product is CASSLSSALETQYF.